The present T cell receptor beta chain was sequenced within a study of T-cell reconstitution after alpha-beta-depleted transplantation in children. In its sample, this clonotype was seen many times. Its antigen is not known. The CDR3 has 12 residues. CDR1 is SGHRS and CDR2 is YFSETQ in the germline V gene. Trimming removed 2 bases at V and 7 bases at J, with 10 bases between. Study-wide points: It was reported that alpha-beta T cells came from several hundred expanded graft clones (about two months after transplant). Recipient T cells and thymic progenitors that survived were the source of the high TCRbeta diversity seen at day 60 in some patients. One year post-transplant, T-cell counts and diversity were largely derived from T cells produced anew.

Library preparation (for TCRbeta) was performed with unique molecular identifiers. Each CDR3 protein is one row after TCRdb ran MiXCR on the PCR reads. The sample includes approximately 1,000,000 distinct CDR3 sequences, roughly 29% seen only once; the top ten take over 25%. This receptor was obtained from a boy younger than two who had a stem cell transplant for SCID, so the T cells may come from the graft donor. This sequence joins TRBV5-1 and TRBJ2-7; D is ambiguous. The source material was PBMCs, mostly from graft donor cells, sampled 360 days after TCRalphabeta/CD19-depleted stem cell transplant. The CDR3 DNA reads as TGCGCCAGCAGCTTAGAGAACGATGAGCAGTACTTC. Protein: CASSLENDEQYF.